Listed below are T cell receptor beta chains from one sample, sequenced in a study of response to subunit inactivated influenza vaccine. TCRdb re-called the RT-PCR reads through MiXCR, storing one row per CDR3 protein. The data show a few hundred thousand distinct CDR3 sequences, under 8.5% seen once. The sample in question was PBMCs from blood, obtained 23 to 25 months after vaccination. Source of these receptors: a man aged 45-69 years who received an inactivated influenza vaccine. The CDR3 runs from the conserved cysteine through the conserved F or W. A D gene is named only where the DNA matches it firmly. The listing skips clone size in some rows; elsewhere it reads once, few, many or a size class.

V gene	clone size	J gene	D gene	CDR3 DNA	CDR3 protein
TRBV2	.	TRBJ2-7	.	TGTGCCAGCAGTAGGACTCCTGGGCCCTACGAGCAGTACTTC	CASSRTPGPYEQYF
TRBV4-1	many	TRBJ2-1	.	TGCGCCAGCAGCCATTCAGGACCTCGGGTAGGATACAATGAGCAGTTCTTC	CASSHSGPRVGYNEQFF
TRBV5-1	many	TRBJ2-7	TRBD2	TGCGCCAGCAGCTTATCTAGCGGGGGAATCTCCTACGAGCAGTACTTC	CASSLSSGGISYEQYF
TRBV24-1	few	TRBJ2-2	.	TGTGCCACCAGTGATTTGCGCGGCAGGGGGGAGACCGGGGAGCTGTTTTTT	CATSDLRGRGETGELFF
TRBV10-3	many	TRBJ2-1	TRBD1	TGTGCCATCAGCGGACAGGGGAACAATGAGCAGTTCTTC	CAISGQGNNEQFF
TRBV13	many	TRBJ2-1	TRBD2	TGTGCCAGTCTGACTAGCGGGGGGGTCAATGAGCAGTTCTTC	CASLTSGGVNEQFF
TRBV12-3/TRBV12-4	.	TRBJ2-7	.	TGTGCCAGCAGTTTCGGTCCAGGGTTTCAGGGCGAGCAGTACTTC	CASSFGPGFQGEQYF
TRBV7-9	few	TRBJ2-3	TRBD2	TGTGCCAGCAGACCCCTAGCGGGAGGTCGCACAGATACGCAGTATTTT	CASRPLAGGRTDTQYF
TRBV10-3	.	TRBJ1-4	.	TGTGCCATCAGGGCAGCAGAAGCAACTAATGAAAAACTGTTTTTT	CAIRAAEATNEKLFF
TRBV12-5	few	TRBJ1-1	TRBD1	TGTGCTAGTGCCAGGGGACAGGGGGCATCAGAAGCTTTCTTT	CASARGQGASEAFF
TRBV7-2	many	TRBJ2-1	TRBD2	TGTGCCAGCAGCCGTGCGACTAGCGGGGTCTACAATGAGCAGTTCTTC	CASSRATSGVYNEQFF
TRBV5-1	many	TRBJ2-1	.	TGCGCCAGCAGCTTGGAACCGGGACCAACCGGGGAGCAGTTCTTC	CASSLEPGPTGEQFF
TRBV2	few	TRBJ2-1	.	TGTGCCAGCAGTGACCGCTCTGAGCAGTTCTTC	CASSDRSEQFF
TRBV10-2	.	TRBJ2-2	TRBD2	TGCGCCAGCCTCGGACTAGCTAGTGCGAACACCGGGGAGCTGTTTTTT	CASLGLASANTGELFF
TRBV19	.	TRBJ2-5	.	TGTGCCAGTAGTATAAGACAGCAAGAGACCCAGTACTTC	CASSIRQQETQYF